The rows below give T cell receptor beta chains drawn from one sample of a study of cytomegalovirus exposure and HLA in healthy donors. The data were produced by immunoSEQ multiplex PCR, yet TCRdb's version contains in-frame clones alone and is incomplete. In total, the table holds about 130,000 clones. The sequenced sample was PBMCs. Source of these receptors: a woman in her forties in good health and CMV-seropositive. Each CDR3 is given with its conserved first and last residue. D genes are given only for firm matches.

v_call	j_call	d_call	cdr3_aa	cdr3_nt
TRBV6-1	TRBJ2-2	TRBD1	CASREQGAGTGELFF	TGTGCCAGCAGGGAACAGGGGGCTGGCACCGGGGAGCTGTTTTTT
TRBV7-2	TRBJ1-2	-	CASSLASGYYGYTF	TGTGCCAGCAGCTTAGCGTCGGGGTACTATGGCTACACCTTC
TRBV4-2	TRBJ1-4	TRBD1	CASSQDGTKGAYEKLFF	TGTGCCAGCAGCCAAGACGGGACCAAGGGGGCGTATGAAAAACTGTTTTTT
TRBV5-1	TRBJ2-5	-	CASSSDRQETQYF	TGCGCCAGCAGCTCCGACAGGCAAGAGACCCAGTACTTC
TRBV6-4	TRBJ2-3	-	CASSGGPGDTQYF	TGTGCCAGCAGTGGGGGGCCCGGAGATACGCAGTATTTT
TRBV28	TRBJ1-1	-	CASSLLGADTEAFF	TGTGCCAGCAGTTTATTGGGGGCCGACACTGAAGCTTTCTTT
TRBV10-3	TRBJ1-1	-	CAISPGRGSTEAFF	TGTGCCATCAGTCCGGGCCGGGGATCCACTGAAGCTTTCTTT
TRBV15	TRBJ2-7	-	CATSFSGFENEQYF	TGTGCCACCTCCTTTAGCGGTTTTGAGAACGAGCAGTACTTC
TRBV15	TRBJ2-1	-	CATSRTIDRNNEQFF	TGTGCCACCAGCAGAACCATCGACAGGAACAATGAGCAGTTCTTC
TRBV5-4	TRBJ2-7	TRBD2	CASSPGTSGRGEQYF	TGTGCCAGCAGCCCGGGGACTAGCGGGAGGGGGGAGCAGTACTTC
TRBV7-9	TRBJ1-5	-	CASSLTSLQPQHF	TGTGCCAGCAGCTTAACGTCACTTCAGCCCCAGCATTTT
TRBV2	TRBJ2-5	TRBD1	CASGPGTDSQETQYF	TGTGCCAGCGGCCCCGGGACAGACTCCCAAGAGACCCAGTACTTC
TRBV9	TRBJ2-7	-	CASSVAIGDAPYEQYF	TGTGCCAGCAGCGTGGCCATTGGAGACGCGCCCTACGAGCAGTACTTC
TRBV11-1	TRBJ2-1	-	CASSPGGYNEQFF	TGTGCCAGCAGCCCAGGAGGTTACAATGAGCAGTTCTTC
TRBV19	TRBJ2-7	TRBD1	CASSIDRDRYEQYF	TGTGCCAGTAGTATAGATCGGGACAGATACGAGCAGTACTTC
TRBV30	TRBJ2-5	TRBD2	CAWRPGLAGLETQYF	TGTGCCTGGAGACCGGGACTAGCGGGCCTTGAGACCCAGTACTTC
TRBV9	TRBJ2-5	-	CASSVSGGNQETQYF	TGTGCCAGCAGCGTATCCGGGGGAAACCAAGAGACCCAGTACTTC
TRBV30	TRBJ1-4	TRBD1	CAWGTGGPNEKLFF	TGTGCCTGGGGTACAGGGGGCCCTAATGAAAAACTGTTTTTT
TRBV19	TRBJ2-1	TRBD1	CASSPLSGTGDNEQFF	TGTGCCAGTAGTCCCCTATCCGGGACAGGGGATAATGAGCAGTTCTTC
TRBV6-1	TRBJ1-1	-	CAAHRERTTEAFF	TGTGCCGCACACAGGGAGAGGACCACTGAAGCTTTCTTT
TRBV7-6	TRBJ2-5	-	CASSLGVGQAQETQYF	TGTGCCAGCAGCTTAGGGGTGGGCCAGGCCCAAGAGACCCAGTACTTC
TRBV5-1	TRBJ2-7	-	CASAISGSYEQYF	TGCGCCAGCGCAATTTCGGGCTCCTACGAGCAGTACTTC
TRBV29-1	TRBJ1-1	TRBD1	CSVEGPGGSTEAFF	TGCAGCGTTGAAGGACCAGGGGGGAGCACTGAAGCTTTCTTT
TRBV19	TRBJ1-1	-	CASSLRALNTEAFF	TGTGCCAGTAGTCTGCGGGCCCTCAACACTGAAGCTTTCTTT
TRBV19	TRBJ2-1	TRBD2	CASDPGLAGNEQFF	TGTGCCAGTGATCCGGGACTAGCGGGCAATGAGCAGTTCTTC
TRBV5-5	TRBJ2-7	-	CASSSKGVEYEQYF	TGTGCCAGCAGTTCTAAGGGGGTAGAATACGAGCAGTACTTC
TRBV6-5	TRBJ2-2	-	CASRTVGELFF	TGTGCCAGCAGAACGGTGGGGGAGCTGTTTTTT
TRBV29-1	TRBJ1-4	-	CSVVGPTATNEKLFF	TGCAGCGTTGTTGGCCCCACAGCAACTAATGAAAAACTGTTTTTT
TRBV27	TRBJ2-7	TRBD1	CASSLTGNAYEQYF	TGTGCCAGCAGTTTGACAGGGAATGCCTACGAGCAGTACTTC
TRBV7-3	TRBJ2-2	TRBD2	CASSSGLAGGANTGELFF	TGTGCCAGCAGCTCCGGACTAGCGGGAGGCGCTAACACCGGGGAGCTGTTTTTT
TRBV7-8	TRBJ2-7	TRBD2	CASSPSGTSSSYEQYF	TGTGCCAGCAGTCCCTCCGGGACTAGCAGCTCCTACGAGCAGTACTTC
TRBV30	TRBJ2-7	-	CAWSQGLGSSYEQYF	TGTGCCTGGAGTCAGGGACTGGGAAGCTCCTACGAGCAGTACTTC
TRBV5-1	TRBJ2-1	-	CASSLQGGYNEQFF	TGCGCCAGCAGCCTGCAGGGGGGTTACAATGAGCAGTTCTTC
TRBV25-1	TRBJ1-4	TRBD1	CASSEVDRVDEKLFF	TGTGCCAGCAGTGAAGTAGACAGGGTCGATGAAAAACTGTTTTTT
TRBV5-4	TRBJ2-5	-	CASSSRGLQETQYF	TGTGCCAGCAGCTCGCGGGGCCTACAAGAGACCCAGTACTTC
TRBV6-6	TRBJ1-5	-	CASSYSIRENQPQHF	TGTGCCAGCAGTTACTCGATCAGGGAAAATCAGCCCCAGCATTTT
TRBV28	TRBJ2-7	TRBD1	CASSIRDRGRLEPTYEQYF	TGTGCCAGCAGTATCCGGGACAGGGGGCGTTTGGAACCCACCTACGAGCAGTACTTC
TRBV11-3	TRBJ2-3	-	CASSWAGDTQYF	TGTGCCAGCAGCTGGGCGGGAGATACGCAGTATTTT
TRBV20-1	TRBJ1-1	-	CSAREDTEAFF	TGCAGTGCTAGGGAGGACACTGAAGCTTTCTTT
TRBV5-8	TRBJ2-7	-	CASSLNQITYEQYF	TGTGCCAGCAGCTTGAACCAGATAACCTACGAGCAGTACTTC
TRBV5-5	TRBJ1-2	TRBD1	CASNPIDRGSGYGYTF	TGTGCCAGCAACCCGATTGACAGGGGATCAGGCTATGGCTACACCTTC
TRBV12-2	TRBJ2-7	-	CASRLAGLGPEQYF	TGTGCAAGTCGCTTAGCGGGGCTAGGTCCCGAGCAGTACTTC
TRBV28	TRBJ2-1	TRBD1	CASSFLLLGQETNEQFF	TGTGCCAGCAGTTTCCTTCTTCTGGGACAGGAGACCAATGAGCAGTTCTTC
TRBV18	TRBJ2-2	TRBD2	CASSLGTSENTGELFF	TGTGCCAGCTCTCTAGGGACTAGCGAGAACACCGGGGAGCTGTTTTTT
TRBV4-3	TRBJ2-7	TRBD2	CASSHKGTSGSPYEQYF	TGCGCCAGCAGCCATAAGGGCACTAGCGGGAGTCCCTACGAGCAGTACTTC
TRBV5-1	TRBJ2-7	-	CASSLGQGSLLEQYF	TGCGCCAGCAGCTTGGGGCAGGGGTCTCTACTCGAGCAGTACTTC
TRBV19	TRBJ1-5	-	CASTRVNQPQHF	TGTGCCAGTACCAGGGTCAATCAGCCCCAGCATTTT
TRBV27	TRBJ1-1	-	CASSPSGPEAFF	TGTGCCAGCAGCCCTAGTGGCCCTGAAGCTTTCTTT
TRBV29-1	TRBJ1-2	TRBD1	CSVDTMGDPTGGSDYGYTF	TGCAGCGTTGATACTATGGGGGACCCCACAGGGGGCTCGGACTATGGCTACACCTTC
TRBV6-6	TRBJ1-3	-	CASSTGPVRGNTIYF	TGTGCCAGCAGTACCGGTCCTGTACGCGGAAACACCATATATTTT
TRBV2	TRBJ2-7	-	CAQAVRYEQYF	TGTGCTCAAGCGGTTCGTTACGAGCAGTACTTC